This T cell receptor (beta chain) was observed in a study of neurological immune-mediated disorders. Whole-study context: In a group of around 35 multiple sclerosis patients, approximately 30 had the relapsing-remitting type and 3 had the secondary progressive type. General study results and limits: None of the features examined (clinical or MRI) was associated with the multiple sclerosis repertoire cluster.

The V gene lost 8 bases and the J gene lost 4 bases, with 12 bases spanning the gap. The CDR3 is made up of 12 amino acids. The germline V gene encodes CDR1 SNHLY and CDR2 FYNNEI. Synthesis of cDNA was accomplished via 5'RACE employing 10-nucleotide random UMIs. TCRdb re-analysed the 5' RACE reads in MiXCR, keeping a single row per CDR3 protein. The sample holds around 67,000 distinct CDR3 sequences, roughly 5.5% seen once. In this sample, this clonotype turned up many times. Its target is unknown. The V gene is TRBV2, the J gene TRBJ2-7; D is uncertain. This receptor was taken from a man younger than 35 with multiple sclerosis. Source material: PBMCs. The CDR3 DNA reads TGTGCCAGCCAGCGCAATAATTACGAGCAGTACTTC. It translates to CASQRNNYEQYF.